A selection of T cell receptor beta chains follows, all from one sample in a study of T-cell memory formation after mild COVID-19. TCRdb redid the calling of the 5' RACE reads with MiXCR, one entry per CDR3 protein. The repertoire consists of a few hundred thousand distinct CDR3 sequences, with about 10% occurring once and the leading ten covering under 3.5%. What was sequenced was PBMCs or a T cell subset sorted from them (not recorded which). The receptors were sampled from a young man who had mild COVID-19 (a few samples of this study predate the infection). Cell type and time point are not known. Each CDR3 is given with its conserved first and last residue. D genes are given only for firm matches. Some rows mark clone size as missing; the rest say once, few, many or name a class of expanded clone.

j_call d_call clone_size cdr3_length v_call cdr3_aa cdr3_nt
TRBJ1-6 TRBD1 few 14 TRBV3-1 CASSRTGVNSPLHF TGTGCCAGCAGCCGGACAGGGGTTAATTCACCCCTCCACTTT
TRBJ1-6 . few 14 TRBV7-2 CASSPSGSRSPLHF TGTGCCAGCAGCCCGTCAGGAAGTAGGTCACCCCTCCACTTT
TRBJ1-1 . . 15 TRBV6-5 CASSYSGPRITEAFF TGTGCCAGCAGTTACTCGGGCCCCAGGATCACTGAAGCTTTCTTT
TRBJ2-3 TRBD2 many 15 TRBV12-3/TRBV12-4 CASSLWAGDTDTQYF TGTGCCAGCAGCCTGTGGGCGGGAGACACAGATACGCAGTATTTT
TRBJ1-2 TRBD1 . 15 TRBV5-1 CASSPEGTGRYGYTF TGCGCCAGCAGCCCCGAGGGGACAGGCCGCTATGGCTACACCTTC
TRBJ1-4 . few 14 TRBV21-1 CASSTRVCNEKLFF TGTGCCAGCAGCACCCGGGTCTGTAATGAAAAACTGTTTTTT
TRBJ2-4 . . 14 TRBV20-1 CSARSSQAKNIQYF TGCAGTGCTAGGAGCTCTCAAGCCAAAAACATTCAGTACTTC
TRBJ1-2 . . 15 TRBV4-3 CASSLGGGLPYGYTF TGCGCCAGCAGCCTAGGGGGGGGCCTGCCATATGGCTACACCTTC
TRBJ1-4 . few 15 TRBV5-1 CASSLELATNEKLFF TGCGCCAGCAGCTTGGAGTTGGCAACTAATGAAAAACTGTTTTTT
TRBJ2-6 TRBD2 . 15 TRBV28 CASSRSGAGANVLTF TGTGCCAGCAGCCGTAGCGGGGCTGGGGCCAACGTCCTGACTTTC
TRBJ2-7 TRBD1 . 14 TRBV10-3 CAISDFQGAREQYF TGTGCCATCAGTGATTTCCAGGGGGCGCGGGAGCAGTACTTC
TRBJ2-5 . many 15 TRBV3-1 CASSPLARYQETQYF TGTGCCAGCAGCCCGTTGGCGAGGTACCAAGAGACCCAGTACTTC
TRBJ2-1 . few 15 TRBV15 CATSRTPQDWGEQFF TGTGCCACCAGCAGAACCCCCCAGGACTGGGGTGAGCAGTTCTTC
TRBJ2-3 . few 12 TRBV14 CASSRSFNTQYF TGTGCCAGCAGCCGGTCATTTAATACGCAGTATTTT
TRBJ1-1 . few 14 TRBV7-2 CASTLEGRYTEAFF TGTGCCAGCACCTTGGAGGGAAGGTACACTGAAGCTTTCTTT
TRBJ1-3 . few 14 TRBV6-1 CASSETRGGNTIYF TGTGCCAGCAGTGAAACTAGGGGTGGAAACACCATATATTTT
TRBJ1-6 . . 16 TRBV6-2/TRBV6-3 CASSSAGRFSNSPLHF TGTGCCAGCAGTTCCGCGGGGCGATTTTCGAATTCACCCCTCCACTTT
TRBJ2-7 TRBD2 . 13 TRBV29-1 CSGGTGLTYEQYF TGCAGCGGAGGGACGGGACTAACCTACGAGCAGTACTTC
TRBJ1-4 . many 15 TRBV7-6 CASSLRPATNEKLFF TGTGCCAGCAGCTTAAGACCGGCAACTAATGAAAAACTGTTTTTT
TRBJ1-5 . few 14 TRBV21-1 CASSPRTGDQPQHF TGTGCCAGCAGCCCCCGGACAGGCGATCAGCCCCAGCATTTT
TRBJ1-2 TRBD1 few 17 TRBV2 CASRPGQGIARNYGYTF TGTGCCAGCAGACCGGGACAGGGAATCGCAAGGAACTATGGCTACACCTTC
TRBJ1-6 TRBD1 . 17 TRBV7-9 CASSLGDADRGNSPLHF TGTGCCAGCAGCTTAGGAGACGCGGACAGGGGCAATTCACCCCTCCACTTT
TRBJ2-3 . . 16 TRBV5-1 CASSLALAGSADTQYF TGCGCCAGCAGCTTAGCCCTGGCGGGTAGCGCAGATACGCAGTATTTT